A single sample gave rise to the 18 T cell receptor beta chains below, sequenced in a study of T cell repertoires in cytomegalovirus infection. Using its own MiXCR run on the reads, TCRdb lists one record per CDR3 protein. Found here are roughly 150,000 distinct CDR3 sequences, roughly a fifth of them singletons; the top ten hold about 25%. What these receptors recognize is not known. Specimen: CD8+ T cells from cultured PBMCs, collected from culture after CMV antigen stimulation. All receptors derive from a human donor in good health (CMV status not recorded). Some clones in this sample may be carry-over from other donors' samples.

The rearrangement joins TRBV5-1 to TRBJ2-5, with no clear D. CDR3 size: 17 residues. Germline V gives CDR1 SGHRS, CDR2 YFSETQ. V dropped 3 bases and J dropped 2 bases, with 20 bases sitting between them. For the CDR3, the DNA is TGCGCCAGCAGCTGGCCACCCGTTGGGGAACTTCAAGAGACCCAGTACTTC. This gives the protein CASSWPPVGELQETQYF.

This clonotype was observed a few times. This chain links TRBV7-2 with TRBJ2-2, with a tentative D call TRBD2 (6 bases). Germline-derived CDR1 and CDR2 are SGHTA and FQGNSA. The CDR3 runs 15 residues. Trimming took 5 bases from V and 5 from J, leaving 15 bases between them. CDR3 in amino acids: CASSRVGRGTGELFF. CDR3 nucleotides: TGTGCCAGCAGCCGTGTGGGTCGGGGGACCGGGGAGCTGTTTTTT.

A remark on this clonotype: At one end the junction does not follow the germline gene, possibly because of a read error. The chain has TRBV6-2 or TRBV6-3 and TRBJ2-5; D is unresolved. CDR3 length: 14 amino acids. Germline CDR1 and CDR2: MNHEY and SVGEGT. The CDR3 spells CDSSYSTWQETQYF. CDR3 DNA: TGTGACAGCAGTTACTCGACTTGGCAAGAGACCCAGTACTTC.

This clonotype came up a few times. The genes are TRBV20-1 and TRBJ1-6; TRBD1 might be the D (5 bases). Trimming cost V 0 bases and J 0 bases, with 12 bases left between them. The CDR3 spans 17 residues. Per the germline V gene, CDR1 is DFQATT and CDR2 is SNEGSKA (reference sequence). The CDR3 sequence is CSARDLADSSYNSPLHF. CDR3 coding DNA: TGCAGTGCTAGAGATCTAGCAGACAGCTCCTATAATTCACCCCTCCACTTT.

This clonotype was seen a few times. The chain is built from TRBV27 and TRBJ2-5; 11 bases line up with TRBD2. CDR3 length: 17 amino acids. V was pared by 5 bases and J by 2 bases, with 10 bases of the junction left unmatched. Germline assignment: CDR1 MNHEY and CDR2 SMNVEV (reference sequence). CDR3 loop: CASSPHSSGGIQETQYF. The CDR3 bases are TGTGCCAGCAGTCCCCACTCTAGCGGGGGGATTCAAGAGACCCAGTACTTC.

DNA of the CDR3: TGTGCCAGCAGTTTATTGGGACTAGTGCGCGAGCAGTACTTC. This codes for CASSLLGLVREQYF. The rearrangement links TRBV27 to TRBJ2-7; 8 bases are shared with TRBD2. The J segment lost 6 bases and the V segment lost 1 base, leaving 5 bases of the junction unmatched. Germline-derived CDR1 and CDR2 are MNHEY and SMNVEV (reference sequence). The CDR3 length is 14 residues.

The chain is built from TRBV12-3 or TRBV12-4 and TRBJ2-7; D uncertain. This CDR3 spans 13 amino acids. V lost 3 bases, J lost 3 bases, and 9 bases lay in between. CDR3 sequence reads: CASSLGIYYEQYF. In DNA form, the CDR3 reads TGTGCCAGCAGTTTGGGGATATACTACGAGCAGTACTTC.

This clonotype has more than one count but fewer than ten. The chain links TRBV27 to TRBJ2-6; TRBD1 is a possible D gene (5 bases). Germline CDR1 reads MNHEY; CDR2 reads SMNVEV (reference sequence). The CDR3 contains 21 residues. The V end was cut by 0 bases, the J end by 1 base, with 22 bases between. The CDR3, as DNA: TGTGCCAGCAGTTTATCAGGGGAAGTTGGCAGGGTTTCTTCTGGGGCCAACGTCCTGACTTTC. Translated, it gives CASSLSGEVGRVSSGANVLTF.

This clonotype was seen more than once but under ten times. V and J are TRBV7-2 and TRBJ2-1; maybe TRBD1 (6 bases). V was shortened by 3 bases and J by 6 bases, with 12 bases between the two germline ends. CDR1 and CDR2 from the germline V gene are SGHTA and FQGNSA. This CDR3 is built from 14 residues. In DNA, the CDR3 is TGTGCCAGCAGCTTTGGACAGCGAACCAATGAGCAGTTCTTC. Translated, it gives CASSFGQRTNEQFF.

J is TRBJ1-5 and V is TRBV20-1; 10 bases are shared with TRBD1. The CDR3 sequence is 17 residues long. J gave up 0 bases and V 5 bases, and 10 bases lay outside the gene matches. Germline V gene sequence: CDR1 DFQATT, CDR2 SNEGSKA (reference sequence). The CDR3 spells CSALDRGLPYSNQPQHF. As DNA, the CDR3 is TGCAGTGCTCTAGACAGGGGGCTCCCCTATAGCAATCAGCCCCAGCATTTT.

This clonotype was detected only a few times. This chain joins TRBV14 and TRBJ2-7, with 9 bases aligning to TRBD1. Trimming took 1 base from V and 3 from J; bases not matched to a gene: 10. Germline CDR1 and CDR2: SGHDN and FVKESK. CDR3 size: 17 residues. The CDR3 protein is CASSQVGTGIFLYEQYF. Here the CDR3 DNA reads TGTGCCAGCAGCCAAGTAGGGACAGGGATTTTCCTCTACGAGCAGTACTTC.

This clonotype occurred a few times. The chain joins TRBV7-2 to TRBJ2-7; no reliable D call. Germline CDR1 and CDR2: SGHTA and FQGNSA. V shed 4 bases and J shed 0 bases, with 4 bases lying between them. This CDR3 has 12 residues. The CDR3 spells CASSYLSYEQYF. CDR3 DNA sequence: TGTGCCAGCAGCTACCTCTCCTACGAGCAGTACTTC.

The CDR3 DNA reads TGTGCCAGCAGTTTGTACGGAAGTGTGTACCAAGAGACCCAGTACTTC. The encoded protein is CASSLYGSVYQETQYF. The chain carries TRBV28 and TRBJ2-5, with D unresolved. The CDR3 contains 16 residues. Trimming cost V 3 bases and J 0 bases, with 14 bases left between them. Germline loops: CDR1 MDHEN, CDR2 SYDVKM.

This chain connects TRBV10-3 to TRBJ1-4, with 7 bases matching TRBD1. The length of the CDR3 is 16 residues. The junction had 6 bases not matched to a gene; V was cut back by 0 bases and J by 5 bases. Germline V gives CDR1 ENHRY, CDR2 SYGVKD. This CDR3 reads CAISESKGALNEKLFF. The CDR3 DNA reads TGTGCCATCAGTGAGTCGAAGGGGGCTCTAAATGAAAAACTGTTTTTT.

This chain links TRBV6-1 with TRBJ2-3, with TRBD2 matching over 9 bases. Looked up from germline, CDR1 is MNHNS and CDR2 is SASEGT. This CDR3 has 16 amino acids. Germline trimming cut 7 bases from V and 0 bases from J; bases unmatched to any gene: 8. The CDR3 DNA reads as TGTGCCAGCAAACCTTTAGCGGGGGTCAGCACAGATACGCAGTATTTT. Protein product: CASKPLAGVSTDTQYF.

This rearrangement joins TRBV5-5 to TRBJ1-2; D unclear. Trimming stripped 1 base from V and 6 bases from J, with 10 bases between. CDR1 is SGHKS, CDR2 YYEKEE, per germline (reference sequence). CDR3 length: 13 residues. The CDR3 is CASSLQEVDGYTF. Here the CDR3 DNA reads TGTGCCAGCAGCTTGCAGGAGGTTGATGGCTACACCTTC.

The chain uses TRBV6-2 or TRBV6-3 and TRBJ1-1; no firm D call. Germline values: CDR1 MNHEY, CDR2 SVGEGT. Trimming stripped 2 bases from V and 3 bases from J, with 7 bases between. CDR3 size: 13 residues. The CDR3 region has the DNA TGTGCCAGCAGTTACACACTTTACACTGAAGCTTTCTTT. This encodes CASSYTLYTEAFF.

The chain recombines TRBV7-3 with TRBJ1-2, with no clear D. The CDR3 sequence is 15 residues long. V was trimmed by 6 bases and J by 3 bases, leaving 17 bases between them. Germline V lookup: CDR1 SGHTA, CDR2 FQGTGA. The chain's CDR3 is CASSRDTNFYYGYTF. CDR3 bases: TGTGCCAGCAGTCGTGACACAAACTTCTACTATGGCTACACCTTC.